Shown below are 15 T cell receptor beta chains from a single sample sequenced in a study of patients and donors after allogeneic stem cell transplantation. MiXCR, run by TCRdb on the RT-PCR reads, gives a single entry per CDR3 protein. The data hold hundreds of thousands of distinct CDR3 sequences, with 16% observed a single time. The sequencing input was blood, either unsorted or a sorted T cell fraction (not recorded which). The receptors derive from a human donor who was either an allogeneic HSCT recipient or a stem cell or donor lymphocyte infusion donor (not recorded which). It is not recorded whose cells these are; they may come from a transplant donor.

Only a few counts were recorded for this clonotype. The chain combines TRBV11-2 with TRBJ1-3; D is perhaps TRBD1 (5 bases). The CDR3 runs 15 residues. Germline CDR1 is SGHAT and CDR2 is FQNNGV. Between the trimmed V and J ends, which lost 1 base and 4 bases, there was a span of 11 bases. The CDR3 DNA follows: TGTGCCAGCAGCTTAGGTACGGGGCCCGGAAACACCATATATTTT. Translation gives CASSLGTGPGNTIYF.

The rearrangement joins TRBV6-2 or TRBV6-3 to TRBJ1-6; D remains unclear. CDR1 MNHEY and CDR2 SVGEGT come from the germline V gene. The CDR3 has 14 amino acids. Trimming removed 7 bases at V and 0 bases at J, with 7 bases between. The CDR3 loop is CASTGNSYNSPLHF. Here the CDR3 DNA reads TGTGCCAGCACTGGAAACTCCTATAATTCACCCCTCCACTTT.

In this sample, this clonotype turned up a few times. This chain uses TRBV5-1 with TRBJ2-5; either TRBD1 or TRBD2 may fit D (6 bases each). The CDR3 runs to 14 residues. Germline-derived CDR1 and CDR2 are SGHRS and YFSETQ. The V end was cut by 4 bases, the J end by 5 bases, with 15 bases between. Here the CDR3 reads CASSTQQGGETQYF. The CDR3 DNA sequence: TGCGCCAGCAGCACCCAACAGGGAGGCGAGACCCAGTACTTC.

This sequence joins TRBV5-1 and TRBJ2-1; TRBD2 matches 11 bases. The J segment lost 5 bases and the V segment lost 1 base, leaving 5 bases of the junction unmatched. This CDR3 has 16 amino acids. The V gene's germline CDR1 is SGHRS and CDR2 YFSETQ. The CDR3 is CASSLPRLAGHNEQFF. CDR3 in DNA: TGCGCCAGCAGCTTGCCCCGACTAGCGGGACACAATGAGCAGTTCTTC.

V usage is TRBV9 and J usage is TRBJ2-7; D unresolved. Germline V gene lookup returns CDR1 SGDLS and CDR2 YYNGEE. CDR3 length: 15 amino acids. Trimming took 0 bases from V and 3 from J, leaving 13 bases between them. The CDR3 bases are TGTGCCAGCAGCGTAGCCTCGTCCGGCAACTACGAGCAGTACTTC. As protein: CASSVASSGNYEQYF.

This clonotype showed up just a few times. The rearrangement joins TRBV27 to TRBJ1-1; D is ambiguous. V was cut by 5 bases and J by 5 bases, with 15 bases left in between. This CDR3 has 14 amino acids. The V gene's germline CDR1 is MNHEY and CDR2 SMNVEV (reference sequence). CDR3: CASSTLESATEAFF. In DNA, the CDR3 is TGTGCCAGCAGTACCCTCGAGAGTGCGACTGAAGCTTTCTTT.

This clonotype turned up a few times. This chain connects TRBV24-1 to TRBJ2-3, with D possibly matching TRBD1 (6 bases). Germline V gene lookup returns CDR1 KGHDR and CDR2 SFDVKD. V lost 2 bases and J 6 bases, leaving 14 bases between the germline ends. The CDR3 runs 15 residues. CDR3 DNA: TGTGCCACCAGTGATTACAGGGCCGCCGTGGATACGCAGTATTTT. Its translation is CATSDYRAAVDTQYF.

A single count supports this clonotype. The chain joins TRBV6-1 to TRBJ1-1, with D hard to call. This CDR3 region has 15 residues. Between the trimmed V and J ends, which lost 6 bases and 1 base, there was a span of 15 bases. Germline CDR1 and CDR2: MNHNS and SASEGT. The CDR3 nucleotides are TGTGCCAGCAGAATCACGGGAGCGGCGAACACTGAAGCTTTCTTT. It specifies CASRITGAANTEAFF.

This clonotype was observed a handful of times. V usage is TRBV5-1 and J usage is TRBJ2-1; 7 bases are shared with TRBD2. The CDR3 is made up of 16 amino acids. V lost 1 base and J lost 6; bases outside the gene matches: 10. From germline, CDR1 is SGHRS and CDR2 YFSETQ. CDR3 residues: CASSLRPSERGNEQFF. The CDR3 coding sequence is TGCGCCAGCAGCTTGAGGCCCTCCGAGCGGGGCAATGAGCAGTTCTTC.

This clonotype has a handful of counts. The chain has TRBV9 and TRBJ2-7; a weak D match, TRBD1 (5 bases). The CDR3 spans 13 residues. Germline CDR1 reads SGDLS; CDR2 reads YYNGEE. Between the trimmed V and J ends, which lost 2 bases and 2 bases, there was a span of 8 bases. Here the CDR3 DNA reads TGTGCCAGCAGCGTCGACAGTACCTACGAGCAGTACTTC. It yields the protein CASSVDSTYEQYF.

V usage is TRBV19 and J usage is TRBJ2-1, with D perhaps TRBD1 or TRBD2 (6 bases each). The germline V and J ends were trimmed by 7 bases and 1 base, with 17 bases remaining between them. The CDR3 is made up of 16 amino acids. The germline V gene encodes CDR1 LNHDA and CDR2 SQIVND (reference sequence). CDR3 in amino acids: CASTLRRGRSYNEQFF. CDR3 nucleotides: TGTGCCAGTACCTTAAGACGGGGGCGTTCCTACAATGAGCAGTTCTTC.

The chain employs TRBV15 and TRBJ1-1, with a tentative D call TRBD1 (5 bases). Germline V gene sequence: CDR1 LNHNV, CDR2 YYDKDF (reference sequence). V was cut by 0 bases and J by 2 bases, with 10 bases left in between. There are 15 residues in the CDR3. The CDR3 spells CATSREPGRNTEAFF. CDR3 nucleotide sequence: TGTGCCACCAGCAGAGAACCGGGACGAAACACTGAAGCTTTCTTT.

The CDR3: CASLDLNTEAFF. DNA for the CDR3: TGTGCCAGCCTAGACCTGAACACTGAAGCTTTCTTT. V is TRBV12-3 or TRBV12-4 and J is TRBJ1-1, with D unresolved. Trimming removed 8 bases from V and 0 bases from J, with 7 bases in between. The CDR3 is 12 amino acids.

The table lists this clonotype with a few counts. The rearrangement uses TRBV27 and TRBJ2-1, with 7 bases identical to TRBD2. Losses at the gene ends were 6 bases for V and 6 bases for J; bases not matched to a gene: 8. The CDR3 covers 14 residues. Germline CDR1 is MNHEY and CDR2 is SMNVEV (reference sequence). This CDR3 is CASRPGLEGNEQFF. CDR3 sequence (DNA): TGTGCCAGCAGGCCCGGACTAGAGGGCAATGAGCAGTTCTTC.

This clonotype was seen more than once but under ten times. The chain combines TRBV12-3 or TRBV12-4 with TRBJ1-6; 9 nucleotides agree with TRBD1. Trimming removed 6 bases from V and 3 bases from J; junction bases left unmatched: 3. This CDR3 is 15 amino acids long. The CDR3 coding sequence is TGTGCCAGCAGGACAGGGGGGGGCTATAATTCACCCCTCCACTTT. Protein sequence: CASRTGGGYNSPLHF.